The 21 T cell receptor beta chains presented below share a single source sample, sequenced in a study of cytomegalovirus exposure and HLA in healthy donors. Sequencing was performed with immunoSEQ multiplex PCR; in TCRdb, only in-frame clones are kept and a portion is missing. The sample lists 60,000 to 85,000 clones, under 96% occurring once. Specimen: PBMCs. These receptors were collected from a woman younger than 30 in good health and CMV-seropositive.

This chain joins TRBV10-3 and TRBJ1-1; D is unclear. This CDR3 has 15 residues. V was cut by 8 bases and J by 0 bases, with 16 bases left in between. Germline V lookup: CDR1 ENHRY, CDR2 SYGVKD. The CDR3: CAIAAGTVMNTEAFF. Here the CDR3 DNA reads TGTGCCATCGCGGCGGGCACAGTTATGAACACTGAAGCTTTCTTT.

This chain connects TRBV9 to TRBJ1-2; 12 positions agree with TRBD1. V dropped 6 bases and J dropped 4; count of bases not matched to a gene: 7. Germline loops: CDR1 SGDLS, CDR2 YYNGEE. The CDR3 has 15 residues. CDR3 sequence: CASNAGTGGSYGYTF. The CDR3 bases are TGTGCCAGCAACGCCGGGACAGGGGGCTCCTATGGCTACACCTTC.

This clone has just one count. The chain recombines TRBV5-1 with TRBJ2-2; 10 nucleotides match TRBD2. The trim removed 2 bases at V and 3 bases at J, leaving 13 bases unmatched. The CDR3 covers 19 residues. Germline V lookup: CDR1 SGHRS, CDR2 YFSETQ. Here the CDR3 DNA reads TGCGCCAGCAGCTTAGGGTTCCGCGCTAGCGGGAGTGACACCGGGGAGCTGTTTTTT. Protein: CASSLGFRASGSDTGELFF.

DNA of the CDR3: TGTGCCAGCAGCCTTGGACAGCCCTACGAGCAGTACTTC. Translation gives CASSLGQPYEQYF. This chain uses TRBV11-1 with TRBJ2-7; a possible D gene is TRBD1 (6 bases). The V gene lost 5 bases and the J gene lost 2 bases, with 10 bases spanning the gap. The CDR3 is made up of 13 amino acids. Germline CDR1 and CDR2: SGHAT and FQDESV (reference sequence).

V and J are TRBV29-1 and TRBJ2-3, with 7 bases fitting TRBD1. V was pared by 4 bases and J by 1 base, with 5 bases of the junction left unmatched. Germline V gives CDR1 SQVTM, CDR2 ANQGSEA. The length of the CDR3 is 14 residues. This CDR3 is CSVVAGQGTDTQYF. The CDR3 bases are TGCAGCGTTGTTGCCGGACAGGGCACAGATACGCAGTATTTT.

In this sample, this clone turned up once. The rearrangement uses TRBV6-5 and TRBJ2-5; 10 bases are shared with TRBD2. J gave up 5 bases and V 2 bases, and 8 bases lay outside the gene matches. This CDR3 contains 16 residues. Germline V gene data show CDR1 as MNHEY and CDR2 as SVGAGI. CDR3 in amino acids: CASSYLSASGSETQYF. CDR3 DNA sequence: TGTGCCAGCAGTTACCTCTCGGCTAGCGGGAGCGAGACCCAGTACTTC.

This sequence joins TRBV5-5 and TRBJ2-6; D perhaps matches TRBD1 (5 bases). The V and J ends lost 2 bases and 4 bases respectively, with 13 bases between them. This CDR3 has 16 amino acids. Germline V CDR1 and CDR2: SGHKS, YYEKEE (reference sequence). The CDR3 DNA sequence: TGTGCCAGCAGCTTTAACCAGGGTTCCGGGGCCAACGTCCTGACTTTC. The encoded protein is CASSFNQGSGANVLTF.

The rearrangement links TRBV6-5 to TRBJ2-2, with D perhaps TRBD1 (6 bases). Germline V gives CDR1 MNHEY, CDR2 SVGAGI. V dropped 2 bases and J dropped 4 bases, with 11 bases sitting between them. The CDR3 covers 15 residues. CDR3 amino acids: CASSYDRRFTGELFF. The DNA of the CDR3 is TGTGCCAGCAGTTACGACAGGCGATTCACCGGGGAGCTGTTTTTT.

The chain combines TRBV15 with TRBJ2-3; possibly TRBD1 for D (5 bases). Trimming shortened V by 2 bases and J by 1 base, and 7 bases separated the two germline ends. The germline V gene encodes CDR1 LNHNV and CDR2 YYDKDF (reference sequence). This CDR3 contains 14 residues. CDR3 loop: CATSRRTRTDTQYF. CDR3 nucleotide sequence: TGTGCCACCAGCAGAAGGACACGCACAGATACGCAGTATTTT.

The chain employs TRBV28 and TRBJ1-1; no definite D call. The CDR3 is 12 amino acids. Germline lookup yields CDR1 MDHEN and CDR2 SYDVKM. Between the trimmed V and J ends, which lost 6 bases and 8 bases, there was a span of 13 bases. The CDR3 region has the DNA TGTGCCAGCAGCCTTCGGCGGAGGGAAGCTTTCTTT. This encodes CASSLRRREAFF.

The gene calls are TRBV4-1 and TRBJ2-7; TRBD2 matches 10 bases. With V trimmed by 2 bases and J by 7 bases, 8 bases remained unmatched. The CDR3 is made up of 15 amino acids. Per the germline V gene, CDR1 is MGHRA and CDR2 is YSYEKL. The CDR3 sequence: CASSQRGLAAGEQYF. The CDR3 DNA reads TGCGCCAGCAGCCAACGTGGACTAGCGGCTGGGGAGCAGTACTTC.

The genes are TRBV5-6 and TRBJ1-1; D unresolved. CDR1 and CDR2 from the germline V gene are SGHDT and YYEEEE. V was trimmed by 3 bases and J by 4 bases, leaving 4 bases between them. The CDR3 loop spans 11 amino acids. CDR3 in DNA: TGTGCCAGCAGCTACAGCACTGAAGCTTTCTTT. It yields the protein CASSYSTEAFF.

This chain joins TRBV7-9 and TRBJ1-4; D is ambiguous. Trimming removed 3 bases at V and 5 bases at J, with 10 bases between. The CDR3 covers 14 residues. Germline loops: CDR1 SEHNR, CDR2 FQNEAQ (reference sequence). CDR3 region: CASSLHSTNEKLFF. In nucleotides, the CDR3 is TGTGCCAGCAGCTTGCACAGCACCAATGAAAAACTGTTTTTT.

The gene calls are TRBV9 and TRBJ2-5, with a possible D match to TRBD1 (5 bases). The CDR3 extends over 14 amino acids. V gave up 3 bases and J gave up 2 bases, with 11 bases separating them. The germline CDR1 and CDR2 sequences are SGDLS and YYNGEE. The CDR3 coding sequence is TGTGCCAGCAGCGAGACAGTACAACAAGAGACCCAGTACTTC. Protein: CASSETVQQETQYF.

The rearrangement joins TRBV7-2 to TRBJ2-7; 10 nucleotides line up with TRBD2. CDR1 and CDR2 from the germline V gene are SGHTA and FQGNSA. CDR3 size: 18 residues. V gave up 1 base and J gave up 3 bases; unmatched junction bases: 12. The CDR3 protein is CASSLGGSGRFEVYEQYF. The DNA of the CDR3 is TGTGCCAGCAGCTTAGGTGGTAGCGGGAGGTTTGAGGTCTACGAGCAGTACTTC.

V and J are TRBV6-5 and TRBJ2-3; D is possibly TRBD2 (7 bases). Germline-derived CDR1 and CDR2 are MNHEY and SVGAGI. The germline V and J ends were trimmed by 5 bases and 6 bases, with 18 bases remaining between them. The CDR3 loop spans 15 amino acids. The CDR3 protein is CASSPRGRPSDTQYF. CDR3 nucleotides: TGTGCCAGCAGTCCGCGGGGGCGGCCCAGTGATACGCAGTATTTT.

The chain couples TRBV7-9 to TRBJ2-2; D is possibly TRBD2 (5 bases). The CDR3 loop spans 18 amino acids. The ends were cut back, 1 base at V and 1 base at J, with 16 bases in the middle. The germline V gene encodes CDR1 SEHNR and CDR2 FQNEAQ (reference sequence). CDR3 nucleotides: TGTGCCAGCAGCTTAGGTGGCAGGAGCGGACTGAACACCGGGGAGCTGTTTTTT. Protein sequence: CASSLGGRSGLNTGELFF.

This sequence joins TRBV27 and TRBJ2-7; 11 bases align to TRBD2. The CDR3 contains 15 residues. The J segment lost 3 bases and the V segment lost 3 bases, leaving 4 bases of the junction unmatched. Germline V gene data show CDR1 as MNHEY and CDR2 as SMNVEV (reference sequence). The CDR3 nucleotides read TGTGCCAGCAGTTTTTCGACTAGCGGGGACTACGAGCAGTACTTC. Its protein is CASSFSTSGDYEQYF.

V usage is TRBV5-5 and J usage is TRBJ2-5; D perhaps matches TRBD1 (5 bases). The germline CDR1 and CDR2 sequences are SGHKS and YYEKEE (reference sequence). The CDR3 length is 15 residues. Trimming took off 4 bases at V and 2 bases at J, with 15 bases between the two ends. In nucleotides, the CDR3 is TGTGCCAGCAGCCTTCAGGGCCTGCTTCAAGAGACCCAGTACTTC. The encoded protein is CASSLQGLLQETQYF.

J is TRBJ2-3 and V is TRBV9, with TRBD2 identical over 8 bases. The V gene end was trimmed by 4 bases and the J gene end by 0 bases; junction bases not matched to a gene: 16. Germline V gives CDR1 SGDLS, CDR2 YYNGEE. The CDR3 contains 19 residues. CDR3 residues: CASSPGGLAGTASTDTQYF. CDR3 DNA sequence: TGTGCCAGCAGCCCCGGCGGTTTAGCGGGAACAGCTAGCACAGATACGCAGTATTTT. Combining the CDR3 with reference TRBV9 and TRBJ2-3 gives the whole variable domain DSGVTQTPKHLITATGQRVTLRCSPRSGDLSVYWYQQSLDQGLQFLIQYYNGEERAKGNILERFSAQQFPDLHSELNLSSLELGDSALYFCASSPGGLAGTASTDTQYFGPGTRLTVL.

The chain recombines TRBV5-5 with TRBJ1-5; D remains ambiguous. There are 16 residues in the CDR3. Per the germline V gene, CDR1 is SGHKS and CDR2 is YYEKEE (reference sequence). Trimming cost V 5 bases and J 8 bases, with 23 bases left between them. The CDR3 nucleotides read TGTGCCAGCAGGGCCTCCCAAGTCGGGGTAGCTGAGCCCCAGCATTTT. The encoded protein is CASRASQVGVAEPQHF.